This entry describes one T cell receptor beta chain. Assay: immunoSEQ multiplex PCR; the TCRdb copy retains only in-frame clones and omits some. Among approximately 250,000 clones listed, roughly 85% were seen once. Trimming pared 0 bases from V and 6 bases from J, leaving 9 bases between. The CDR3 consists of 13 residues. Germline loops: CDR1 LGHNA, CDR2 YSLEER. The sample belongs to a study of blood T cell repertoires in COVID-19. About the study: Donors in the United States, Italy and Spain gave samples during acute or convalescent COVID-19.

Individuals aged about 18 to 89 years were recruited from about two dozen US areas. Participants were placed into cohorts based on the clinical history they reported. This clonotype originated in a woman aged 50 to 60 with acute COVID-19. Sequencing input: PBMCs or T cells enriched from blood (not recorded which). The V call is TRBV4-3, the J call TRBJ2-7; the D gene is possibly TRBD2 (6 bases). CDR3 sequence (DNA): TGCGCCAGCAGCCAAGAGGGAGCGGGCGAGCAGTACTTC. This sequence encodes CASSQEGAGEQYF.